Listed below are T cell receptor beta chains from one sample, sequenced in a study of tumor-infiltrating lymphocytes in localized non-small cell lung cancer. The protocol was immunoSEQ multiplex PCR, while the TCRdb copy is restricted to in-frame clones and leaves out a portion. The data contain about 29,000 clones, approximately 85% of them singletons. The specimen was lung tumor tissue. The receptor source for this set is a human donor with non-small cell lung cancer. CDR3s include the opening cysteine and the closing phenylalanine or tryptophan. The D gene is left open where the match is weak. Clone size, where shown, is once, few, many, or a class for clones that have expanded.

TRBJ1-2	TRBD1	TRBV27	NA	TGTGCCAGCAGTATCGACAGGGGAGGGGTTTATGGCTACACCTTC	CASSIDRGGVYGYTF
TRBJ1-2	NA	TRBV5-6	NA	TGTGCCAGCAGCCTCGGGGGTGGCTACACCTTC	CASSLGGGYTF
TRBJ1-2	TRBD1	TRBV5-4	NA	TGTGCCAGCAGCCTCGGGACAGCGGACTATGGCTACACCTTC	CASSLGTADYGYTF
TRBJ2-5	NA	TRBV6-1	NA	TGTGCCAGCAGTCGGGGGGCCCGGGAGACCCAGTACTTC	CASSRGARETQYF
TRBJ2-5	NA	TRBV4-3	NA	TGCGCCAGCAGCCAAGATAGAGCAGGATGGAAGACCCAGTACTTC	CASSQDRAGWKTQYF
TRBJ1-6	NA	TRBV10-3	NA	TGTGCCATCAGTGAGCCACAACCTAATTCACCCCTCCACTTT	CAISEPQPNSPLHF
TRBJ1-4	NA	TRBV6-5	NA	TGTGCCAGCAGCGCCGGGACGTTGAATGAAAAACTGTTTTTT	CASSAGTLNEKLFF
TRBJ2-7	NA	TRBV23-1	NA	TGCGCCAGCAGTCAATCAGGCTCAACCGAGCAGTACTTC	CASSQSGSTEQYF
TRBJ2-7	NA	TRBV5-1	NA	TGCGCCAGCAGCTGGACTGCCGCCCACGAGCAGTACTTC	CASSWTAAHEQYF
TRBJ2-1	TRBD1	TRBV6-6	NA	TGTGCCAGCAGTGGTCGGACAGGGAACAATGAGCAGTTCTTC	CASSGRTGNNEQFF
TRBJ1-2	NA	TRBV11-2	NA	TGTGCCAGCAGCTTTGCAGCAGGTGGCTACACCTTC	CASSFAAGGYTF
TRBJ1-4	NA	TRBV2	NA	TGTGCCAGCACTCGACGCGGGGCGGAAAAACTGTTTTTT	CASTRRGAEKLFF
TRBJ2-7	TRBD1	TRBV19	once	TGTGCCAGTAGTTCTGGACAGGGTGTAGGATACGAGCAGTACTTC	CASSSGQGVGYEQYF
TRBJ2-5	TRBD1	TRBV5-1	once	TGCGCCAGCAGCTTGGATGGGACAGGGGTAGAGACCCAGTACTTC	CASSLDGTGVETQYF
TRBJ2-7	NA	TRBV12-5	NA	TGTGCTAGTGGTCCGGACAACAGGAACGAGCAGTACTTC	CASGPDNRNEQYF
TRBJ2-7	NA	TRBV5-6	NA	TGTGCCAGCAGCTCCACCTACGAGCAGTACTTC	CASSSTYEQYF
TRBJ2-7	TRBD2	TRBV2	NA	TGTGCCAGCAGACGAGGGGAGGGCGGATTCTACGAGCAGTACTTC	CASRRGEGGFYEQYF
TRBJ2-5	NA	TRBV6-5	NA	TGTGCCAGCAGTTACATCAGGGGATTCGAGACCCAGTACTTC	CASSYIRGFETQYF
TRBJ1-4	NA	TRBV5-1	NA	TGCGCCAGCAGCACCGGGCGGCAGGGAACAACTAATGAAAAACTGTTTTTT	CASSTGRQGTTNEKLFF
TRBJ1-1	NA	TRBV9	NA	TGTGCCAGCAGCGCCGGGACGGATACCATGAACACTGAAGCTTTCTTT	CASSAGTDTMNTEAFF
TRBJ2-5	NA	TRBV11-2	NA	TGTGCCAGCAGCACCTACGTGGGGCGCGTGGGGGAGACCCAGTACTTC	CASSTYVGRVGETQYF
TRBJ2-5	TRBD1	TRBV4-3	NA	TGCGCCAGCAGCCAAGACTGGGGGACAGCTGAGGAGACCCAGTACTTC	CASSQDWGTAEETQYF
TRBJ1-5	TRBD1	TRBV5-4	NA	TGTGCCAGCAGCCTCGGGACAGGGAATCAGCCCCAGCATTTT	CASSLGTGNQPQHF
TRBJ1-5	NA	TRBV2	NA	TGTGCCAGCAGTGAAGCCTGGGGGGGCCAGCCCCAGCATTTT	CASSEAWGGQPQHF
TRBJ2-3	TRBD1	TRBV28	NA	TGTGCCAGCAGTAACGGACAGGGGGAGACAGATACGCAGTATTTT	CASSNGQGETDTQYF
TRBJ1-2	NA	TRBV9	NA	TGTGCCAGCGAAAGGGGGGGCGGCTATGGCTACACCTTC	CASERGGGYGYTF
TRBJ1-2	NA	TRBV18	NA	TGTGCCAGCCCAACACAGGATAACTATGGCTACACCTTC	CASPTQDNYGYTF
TRBJ2-5	NA	TRBV15	few	TGTGCCACCAGCAGACATGGACAGCGGGCACAAGAGACCCAGTACTTC	CATSRHGQRAQETQYF
TRBJ2-7	TRBD1	TRBV10-3	NA	TGTGCCATCAGGGGACAGGGGTTGCAGTACTTC	CAIRGQGLQYF
TRBJ2-2	TRBD1	TRBV6-1	NA	TGTGCCAGCGGACAGGGCGCCGGGGAGCTGTTTTTT	CASGQGAGELFF
TRBJ1-5	TRBD1	TRBV7-8	NA	TGTGCCAGCAGCTCCCCGACAGGGGGCCATCAGCCCCAGCATTTT	CASSSPTGGHQPQHF
TRBJ2-5	NA	TRBV2	NA	TGTGCCAGGGGGACGCGGCGAGAGACCCAGTACTTC	CARGTRRETQYF
TRBJ1-6	NA	TRBV27	NA	TGTGCCAGCAGTCCCAGCCGCGGGACCTATAATTCACCCCTCCACTTT	CASSPSRGTYNSPLHF
TRBJ2-5	TRBD1	TRBV5-6	few	TGTGCCAGCAGCTTCGGGACAGTGGAGACCCAGTACTTC	CASSFGTVETQYF
TRBJ2-2	TRBD2	TRBV10-3	NA	TGTGCCATCAGCCAACTAGCGGGGGTAAACACCGGGGAGCTGTTTTTT	CAISQLAGVNTGELFF
TRBJ1-2	NA	TRBV7-2	NA	TGTGCCAGCAGCTTAGCGCCTGGGGGGCAAGACTATGGCTACACCTTC	CASSLAPGGQDYGYTF
TRBJ1-5	TRBD1	TRBV30	NA	TGTGCCTGGAGTGTACAGACAGGGAATCAGCCCCAGCATTTT	CAWSVQTGNQPQHF
TRBJ1-1	TRBD1	TRBV13	NA	TGTGCCAGCAGCCCGGACAGGGGAGATTACACTGAAGCTTTCTTT	CASSPDRGDYTEAFF
TRBJ2-7	NA	TRBV7-2	NA	TGTGCCAGCAGCTTACGGCCAGTTACCGAGCAGTACTTC	CASSLRPVTEQYF
TRBJ1-4	NA	TRBV30	NA	TGTGCCTGGAGGACGGGAACTAATGAAAAACTGTTTTTT	CAWRTGTNEKLFF
TRBJ2-2	NA	TRBV5-5	NA	TGTGCCAGCAGCTTGGTGCCAGGGTTGAACACCGGGGAGCTGTTTTTT	CASSLVPGLNTGELFF
TRBJ2-1	TRBD1	TRBV11-3	NA	TGTGCCAGCAGCCCAGGGGGCTCCGGCTCCTACAATGAGCAGTTCTTC	CASSPGGSGSYNEQFF
TRBJ1-1	TRBD1	TRBV10-3	NA	TGTGCCATCAGTGAGCCCTCTACAGGGGAGGGGACTGAAGCTTTCTTT	CAISEPSTGEGTEAFF
TRBJ1-1	TRBD1	TRBV7-8	NA	TGTGCCACCGGACAGGAGTGGGTGAACACTGAAGCTTTCTTT	CATGQEWVNTEAFF
TRBJ1-1	TRBD1	TRBV13	NA	TGTGCCAGCAGCCATGGACAGGGCCTACTTATGAACACTGAAGCTTTCTTT	CASSHGQGLLMNTEAFF
TRBJ2-5	TRBD2	TRBV7-3	NA	TGTGCCAGCAGCTTAACGGGACTAGAAGAGACCCAGTACTTC	CASSLTGLEETQYF
TRBJ2-1	NA	TRBV7-3	NA	TGTGCCAGCAGCTCCGGCCGCGGGGCCGTCAATGAGCAGTTCTTC	CASSSGRGAVNEQFF
TRBJ2-2	NA	TRBV9	NA	TGTGCCAGCAGCCTCGAGTCGGGGCACACCGGGGAGCTGTTTTTT	CASSLESGHTGELFF
TRBJ1-1	NA	TRBV18	once	TGTGCCAGCTCACCACTCACAGCCGAGGGAACTGAAGCTTTCTTT	CASSPLTAEGTEAFF
TRBJ2-1	NA	TRBV29-1	NA	TGCAGCGTTGATAGCGGGACAGGACTCTACAATGAGCAGTTCTTC	CSVDSGTGLYNEQFF
TRBJ2-1	TRBD2	TRBV5-1	NA	TGCGCCAGCAGCTACCGAGGGACTAGCGGGGGCTACAATGAGCAGTTCTTC	CASSYRGTSGGYNEQFF
TRBJ2-3	TRBD2	TRBV11-2	NA	TGTGCCAGCAGCTTAGACGTCGGCGGGGGGAGCACAGATACGCAGTATTTT	CASSLDVGGGSTDTQYF
TRBJ1-2	NA	TRBV5-1	NA	TGCGCCAGCAGCTTGGAACTGAACAGGGACTATGGCTACACCTTC	CASSLELNRDYGYTF
TRBJ2-2	TRBD1	TRBV5-1	NA	TGCGCCAGCAGCACTGGACAGGATAACACCGGGGAGCTGTTTTTT	CASSTGQDNTGELFF